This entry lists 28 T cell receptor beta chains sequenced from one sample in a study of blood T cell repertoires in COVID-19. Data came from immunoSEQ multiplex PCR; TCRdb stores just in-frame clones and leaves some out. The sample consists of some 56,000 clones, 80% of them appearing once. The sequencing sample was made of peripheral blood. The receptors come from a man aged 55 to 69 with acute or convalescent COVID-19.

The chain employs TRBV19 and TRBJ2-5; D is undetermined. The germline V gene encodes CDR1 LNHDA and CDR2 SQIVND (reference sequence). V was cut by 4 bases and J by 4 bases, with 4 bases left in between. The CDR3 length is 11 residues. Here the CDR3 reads CASSNGETQYF. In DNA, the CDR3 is TGTGCCAGTAGTAACGGAGAGACCCAGTACTTC.

CDR3 nucleotide sequence: TGTGCCAGCAGCCAACTAGACAGGGAGAAAAACACCATATATTTT. As protein: CASSQLDREKNTIYF. The genes are TRBV5-6 and TRBJ1-3; 7 nucleotides match TRBD1. From germline, CDR1 is SGHDT and CDR2 YYEEEE. The CDR3 runs 15 residues. The J segment lost 6 bases and the V segment lost 4 bases, leaving 10 bases of the junction unmatched. Variable domain in full (rest from reference TRBV5-6 and TRBJ1-3): DAGVTQSPTHLIKTRGQQVTLRCSPKSGHDTVSWYQQALGQGPQFIFQYYEEEERQRGNFPDRFSGHQFPNYSSELNVNALLLGDSALYLCASSQLDREKNTIYFGEGSWLTVV.

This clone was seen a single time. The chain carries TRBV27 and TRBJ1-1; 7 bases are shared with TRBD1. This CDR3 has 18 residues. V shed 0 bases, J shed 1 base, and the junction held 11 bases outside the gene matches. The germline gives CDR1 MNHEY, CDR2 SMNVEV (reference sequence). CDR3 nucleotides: TGTGCCAGCAGTTTATCCCCCGACAGGGCGGTTACGAACACTGAAGCTTTCTTT. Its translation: CASSLSPDRAVTNTEAFF.

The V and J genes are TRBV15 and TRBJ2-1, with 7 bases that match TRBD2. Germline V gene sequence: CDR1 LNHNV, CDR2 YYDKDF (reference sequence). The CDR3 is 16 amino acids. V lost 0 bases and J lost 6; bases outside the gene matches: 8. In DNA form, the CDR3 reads TGTGCCACCAGCAGAGATCCCGCGGGCGGGGGCAATGAGCAGTTCTTC. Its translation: CATSRDPAGGGNEQFF. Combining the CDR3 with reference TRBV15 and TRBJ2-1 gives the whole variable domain DAMVIQNPRYQVTQFGKPVTLSCSQTLNHNVMYWYQQKSSQAPKLLFHYYDKDFNNEADTPDNFQSRRPNTSFCFLDIRSPGLGDTAMYLCATSRDPAGGGNEQFFGPGTRLTVL.

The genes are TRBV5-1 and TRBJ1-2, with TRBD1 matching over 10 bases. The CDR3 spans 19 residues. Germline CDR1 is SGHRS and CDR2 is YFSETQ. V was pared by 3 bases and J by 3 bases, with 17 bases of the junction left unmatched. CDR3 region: CASSWDTPSWTGGDYGYTF. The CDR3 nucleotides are TGCGCCAGCAGCTGGGACACCCCCTCTTGGACAGGGGGAGACTATGGCTACACCTTC.

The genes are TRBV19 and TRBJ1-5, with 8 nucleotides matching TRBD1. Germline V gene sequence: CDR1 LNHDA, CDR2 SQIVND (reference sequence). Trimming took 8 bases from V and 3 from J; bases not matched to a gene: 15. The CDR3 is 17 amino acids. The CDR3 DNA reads TGTGCCAGTCATTATACAGGGGGAAGGGGCCTCAATCAGCCCCAGCATTTT. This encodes CASHYTGGRGLNQPQHF.

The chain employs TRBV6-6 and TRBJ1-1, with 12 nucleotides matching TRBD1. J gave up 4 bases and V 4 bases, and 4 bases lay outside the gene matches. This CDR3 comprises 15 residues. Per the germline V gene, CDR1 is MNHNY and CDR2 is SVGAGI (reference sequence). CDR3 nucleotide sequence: TGTGCCAGCAGTTTCGGGACAGGGGGCCTCACTGAAGCTTTCTTT. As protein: CASSFGTGGLTEAFF.

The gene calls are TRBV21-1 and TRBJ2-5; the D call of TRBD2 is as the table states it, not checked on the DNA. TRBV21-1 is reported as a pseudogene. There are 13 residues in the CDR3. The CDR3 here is CASSYRGHETQYF. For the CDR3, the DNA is TGTGCCAGCAGCTATCGGGGTCATGAGACCCAGTACTTC.

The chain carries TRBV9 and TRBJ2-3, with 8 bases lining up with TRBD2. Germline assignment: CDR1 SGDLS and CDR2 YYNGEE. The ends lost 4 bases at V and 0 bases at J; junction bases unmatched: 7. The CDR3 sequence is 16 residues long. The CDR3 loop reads CASSPRLAISTDTQYF. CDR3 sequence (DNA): TGTGCCAGCAGCCCCAGACTAGCGATTAGCACAGATACGCAGTATTTT.

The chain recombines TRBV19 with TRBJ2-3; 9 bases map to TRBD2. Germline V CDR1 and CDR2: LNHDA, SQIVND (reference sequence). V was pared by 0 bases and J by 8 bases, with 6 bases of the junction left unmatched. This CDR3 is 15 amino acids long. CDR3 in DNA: TGTGCCAGTAGTATAGAGATTAGCGGGGGCAGTACGCAGTATTTT. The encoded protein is CASSIEISGGSTQYF.

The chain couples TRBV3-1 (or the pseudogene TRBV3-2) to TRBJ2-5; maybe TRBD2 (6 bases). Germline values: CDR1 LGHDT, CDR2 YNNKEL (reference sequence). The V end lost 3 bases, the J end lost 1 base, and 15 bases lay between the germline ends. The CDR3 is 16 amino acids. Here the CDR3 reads CASSQPPGTAQETQYF. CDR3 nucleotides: TGTGCCAGCAGCCAGCCACCCGGGACTGCCCAAGAGACCCAGTACTTC.

DNA of the CDR3: TGTGCCAGCAGCCAAGGTAGCGGGGGACCCAATGAGCAGTTCTTC. Translating gives CASSQGSGGPNEQFF. This sequence joins TRBV14 and TRBJ2-1; 9 positions agree with TRBD2. This CDR3 contains 15 residues. Germline-derived CDR1 and CDR2 are SGHDN and FVKESK. V was pared by 1 base and J by 6 bases, with 4 bases of the junction left unmatched. The full variable domain, rest sourced from reference TRBV14 and TRBJ2-1, is EAGVTQFPSHSVIEKGQTVTLRCDPISGHDNLYWYRRVMGKEIKFLLHFVKESKQDESGMPNNRFLAERTGGTYSTLKVQPAELEDSGVYFCASSQGSGGPNEQFFGPGTRLTVL.

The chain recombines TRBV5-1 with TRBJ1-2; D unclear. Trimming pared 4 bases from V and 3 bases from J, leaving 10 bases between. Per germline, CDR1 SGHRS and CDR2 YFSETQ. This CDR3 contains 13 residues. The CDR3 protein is CASSTTGDYGYTF. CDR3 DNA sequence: TGCGCCAGCAGCACGACCGGGGACTATGGCTACACCTTC.

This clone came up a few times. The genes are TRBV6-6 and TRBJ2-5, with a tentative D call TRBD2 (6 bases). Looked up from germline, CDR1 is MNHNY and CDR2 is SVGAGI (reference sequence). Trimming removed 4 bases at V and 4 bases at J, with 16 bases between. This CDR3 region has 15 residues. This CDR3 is CASSWVAAVGETQYF. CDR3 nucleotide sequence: TGTGCCAGCAGTTGGGTAGCGGCGGTTGGAGAGACCCAGTACTTC.

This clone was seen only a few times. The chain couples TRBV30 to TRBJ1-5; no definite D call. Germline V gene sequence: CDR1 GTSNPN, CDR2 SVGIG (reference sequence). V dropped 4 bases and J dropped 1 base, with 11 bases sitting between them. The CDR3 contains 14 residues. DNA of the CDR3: TGTGCCTGGACCCAACGGGGAAGCAATCAGCCCCAGCATTTT. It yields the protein CAWTQRGSNQPQHF.

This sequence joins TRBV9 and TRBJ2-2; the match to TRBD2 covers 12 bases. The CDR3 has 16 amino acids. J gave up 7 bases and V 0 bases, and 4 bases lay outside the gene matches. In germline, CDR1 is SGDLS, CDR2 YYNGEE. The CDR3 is CASSVAASGRGGELFF. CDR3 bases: TGTGCCAGCAGCGTAGCGGCTAGCGGGAGGGGCGGGGAGCTGTTTTTT.

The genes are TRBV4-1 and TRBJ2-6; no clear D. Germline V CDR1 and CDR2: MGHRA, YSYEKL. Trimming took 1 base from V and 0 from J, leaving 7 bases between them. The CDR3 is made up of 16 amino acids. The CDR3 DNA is TGCGCCAGCAGCCAAGTGTCCGGCTCTGGGGCCAACGTCCTGACTTTC. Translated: CASSQVSGSGANVLTF.

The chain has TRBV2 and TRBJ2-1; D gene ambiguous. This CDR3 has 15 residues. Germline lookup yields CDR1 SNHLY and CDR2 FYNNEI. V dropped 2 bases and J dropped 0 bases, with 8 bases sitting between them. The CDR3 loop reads CASSERLSSYNEQFF. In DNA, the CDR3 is TGTGCCAGCAGTGAACGTCTGTCCTCCTACAATGAGCAGTTCTTC.

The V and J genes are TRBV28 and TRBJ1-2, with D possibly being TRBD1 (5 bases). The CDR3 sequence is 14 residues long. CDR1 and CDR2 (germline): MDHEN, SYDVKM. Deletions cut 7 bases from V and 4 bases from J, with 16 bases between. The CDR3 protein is CASIPGGNSYGYTF. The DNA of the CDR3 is TGTGCCAGCATCCCCGGGGGGAACAGCTATGGCTACACCTTC.

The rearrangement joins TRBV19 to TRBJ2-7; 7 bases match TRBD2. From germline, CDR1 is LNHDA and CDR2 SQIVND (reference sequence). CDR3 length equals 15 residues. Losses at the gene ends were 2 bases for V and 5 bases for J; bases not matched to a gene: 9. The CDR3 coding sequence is TGTGCCAGTAGTATACGACTCCGGGGGGTCAACGAGCAGTACTTC. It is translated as CASSIRLRGVNEQYF.

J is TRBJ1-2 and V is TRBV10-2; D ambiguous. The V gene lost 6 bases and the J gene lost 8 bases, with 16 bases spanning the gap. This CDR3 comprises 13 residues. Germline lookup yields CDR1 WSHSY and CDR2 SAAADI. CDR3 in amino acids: CASSPGSHRGYTF. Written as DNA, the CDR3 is TGCGCCAGCAGCCCCGGGTCTCATCGGGGCTACACCTTC.

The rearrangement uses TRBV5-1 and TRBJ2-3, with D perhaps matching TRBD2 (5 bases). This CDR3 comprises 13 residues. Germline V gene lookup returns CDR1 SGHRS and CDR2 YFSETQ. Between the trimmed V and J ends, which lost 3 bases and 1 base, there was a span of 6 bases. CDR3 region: CASSSGGTDTQYF. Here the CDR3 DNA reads TGCGCCAGCAGCTCCGGGGGCACAGATACGCAGTATTTT.

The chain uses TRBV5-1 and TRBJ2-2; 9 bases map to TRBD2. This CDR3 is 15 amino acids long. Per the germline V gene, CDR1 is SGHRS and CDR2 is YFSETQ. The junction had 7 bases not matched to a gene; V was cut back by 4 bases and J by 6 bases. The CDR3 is CASSPGLAKAGELFF. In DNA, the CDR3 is TGCGCCAGCAGCCCAGGACTAGCGAAGGCCGGGGAGCTGTTTTTT.

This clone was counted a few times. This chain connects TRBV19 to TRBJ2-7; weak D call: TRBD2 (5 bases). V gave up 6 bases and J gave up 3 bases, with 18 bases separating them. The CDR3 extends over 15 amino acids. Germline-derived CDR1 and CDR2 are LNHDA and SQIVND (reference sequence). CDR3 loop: CASSPGEGSLYEQYF. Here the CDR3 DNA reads TGTGCCAGTAGCCCCGGAGAGGGCTCTCTCTACGAGCAGTACTTC.

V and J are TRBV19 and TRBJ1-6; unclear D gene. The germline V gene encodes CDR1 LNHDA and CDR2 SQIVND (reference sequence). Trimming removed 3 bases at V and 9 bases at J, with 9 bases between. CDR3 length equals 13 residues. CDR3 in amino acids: CASSIGPSSPLHF. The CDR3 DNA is TGTGCCAGTAGTATCGGTCCGAGTTCACCCCTCCACTTT.

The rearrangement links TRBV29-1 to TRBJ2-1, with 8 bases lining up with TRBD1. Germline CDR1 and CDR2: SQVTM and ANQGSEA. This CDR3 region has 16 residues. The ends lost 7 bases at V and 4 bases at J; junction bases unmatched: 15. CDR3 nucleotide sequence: TGCAGCGCACAGGGGGGTCCGGACAGGCTTTACAATGAGCAGTTCTTC. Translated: CSAQGGPDRLYNEQFF.

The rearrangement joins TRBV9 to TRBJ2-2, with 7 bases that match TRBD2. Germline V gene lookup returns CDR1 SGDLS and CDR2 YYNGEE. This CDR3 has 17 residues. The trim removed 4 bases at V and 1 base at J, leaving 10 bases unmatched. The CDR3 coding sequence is TGTGCCAGCAGCCCTTTAGCGGGCGGGGGGAACACCGGGGAGCTGTTTTTT. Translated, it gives CASSPLAGGGNTGELFF.

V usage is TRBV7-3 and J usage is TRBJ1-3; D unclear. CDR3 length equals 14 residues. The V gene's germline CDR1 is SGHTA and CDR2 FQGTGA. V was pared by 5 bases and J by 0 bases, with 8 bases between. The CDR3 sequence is CASSPQNSGNTIYF. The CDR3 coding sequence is TGTGCCAGCAGCCCCCAAAACTCTGGAAACACCATATATTTT.